This T cell receptor (beta chain) was captured in a study of early T cells in non-severe SARS-CoV-2 infection. Individual cDNA molecules received unique molecular identifiers during library preparation. TCRdb used MiXCR to reprocess the 5' RACE reads, holding one entry per CDR3 protein. Of around 60,000 distinct CDR3 sequences in the sample, about 12% were seen once. CDR3 size: 16 residues. Germline assignment: CDR1 LGHNA and CDR2 YNFKEQ. With 1 base clipped from V and 0 bases from J, the junction kept 6 bases outside the gene matches. This chain joins TRBV4-2 and TRBJ2-7, with 7 bases aligning to TRBD2. The sample was whole blood. The clonotype originates from an adult who was a healthcare worker with PCR-confirmed SARS-CoV-2 infection or an uninfected control (not recorded which). The CDR3 coding sequence is TGTGCCAGCAGCCAAGGCGTCAGCGGGGACTCCTACGAGCAGTACTTC. Its protein product is CASSQGVSGDSYEQYF.